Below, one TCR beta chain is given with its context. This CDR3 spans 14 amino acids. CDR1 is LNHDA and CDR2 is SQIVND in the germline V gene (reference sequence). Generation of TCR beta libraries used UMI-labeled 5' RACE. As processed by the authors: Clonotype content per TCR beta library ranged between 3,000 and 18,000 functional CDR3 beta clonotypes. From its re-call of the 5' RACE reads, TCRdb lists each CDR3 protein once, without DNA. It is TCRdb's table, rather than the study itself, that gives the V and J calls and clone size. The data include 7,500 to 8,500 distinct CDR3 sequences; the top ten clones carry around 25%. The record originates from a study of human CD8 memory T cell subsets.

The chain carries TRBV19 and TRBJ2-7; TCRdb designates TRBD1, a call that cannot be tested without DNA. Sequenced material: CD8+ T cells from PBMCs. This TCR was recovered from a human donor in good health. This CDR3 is CASSLTGDSYEQYF.